This T cell receptor (beta chain) came from a study of T cell responses to AZD1222 COVID-19 vaccine. The data were produced by immunoSEQ multiplex PCR, yet TCRdb's version contains in-frame clones alone and is incomplete. This repertoire shows 150,000 to 200,000 clones, approximately 93% found once; its top ten account for around 0.9%. The CDR3 runs to 16 residues. Germline V gene data show CDR1 as ENHRY and CDR2 as SYGVKD. The germline V and J ends were trimmed by 3 bases and 1 base, with 12 bases remaining between them. The chain has TRBV10-3 and TRBJ1-4; D possibly corresponds to TRBD1 (6 bases). The clonotype comes from an adult in good health. This specimen was peripheral blood, taken on day 0 of AZD1222 vaccination. For the CDR3, the DNA is TGTGCCATCAGTGATGTCCAGGGGAAAACTAATGAAAAACTGTTTTTT. Translated, it gives CAISDVQGKTNEKLFF.